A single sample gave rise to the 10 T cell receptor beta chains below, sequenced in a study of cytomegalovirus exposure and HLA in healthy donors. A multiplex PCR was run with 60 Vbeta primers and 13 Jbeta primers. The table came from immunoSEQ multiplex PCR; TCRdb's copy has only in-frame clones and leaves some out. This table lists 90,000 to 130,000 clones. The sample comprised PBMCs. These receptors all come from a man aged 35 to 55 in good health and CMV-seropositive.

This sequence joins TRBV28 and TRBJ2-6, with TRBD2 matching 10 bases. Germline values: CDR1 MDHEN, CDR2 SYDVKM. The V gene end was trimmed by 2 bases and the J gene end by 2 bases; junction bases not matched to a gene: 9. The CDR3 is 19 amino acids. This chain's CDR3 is CASSLGLAALQAGANVLTF. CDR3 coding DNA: TGTGCCAGCAGTTTAGGACTAGCGGCCCTACAAGCTGGGGCCAACGTCCTGACTTTC.

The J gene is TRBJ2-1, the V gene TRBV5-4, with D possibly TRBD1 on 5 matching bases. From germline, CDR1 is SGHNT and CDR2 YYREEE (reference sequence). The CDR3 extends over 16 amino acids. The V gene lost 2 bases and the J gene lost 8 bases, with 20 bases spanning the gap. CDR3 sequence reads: CASSLRNDPGYDEQFF. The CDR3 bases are TGTGCCAGCAGCTTACGTAATGACCCAGGGTACGATGAGCAGTTCTTC.

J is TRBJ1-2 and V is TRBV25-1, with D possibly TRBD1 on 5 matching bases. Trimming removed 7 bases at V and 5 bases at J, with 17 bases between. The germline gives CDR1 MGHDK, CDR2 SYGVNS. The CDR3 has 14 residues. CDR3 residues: CASIGSDRPYGYTF. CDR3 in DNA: TGTGCCAGCATTGGGTCAGACAGACCATATGGCTACACCTTC.

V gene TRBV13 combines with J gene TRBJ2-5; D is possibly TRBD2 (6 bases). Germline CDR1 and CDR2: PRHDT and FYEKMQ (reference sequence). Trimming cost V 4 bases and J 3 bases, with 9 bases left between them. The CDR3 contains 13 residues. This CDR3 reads CASSWAGKETQYF. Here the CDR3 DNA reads TGTGCCAGCAGCTGGGCGGGAAAAGAGACCCAGTACTTC.

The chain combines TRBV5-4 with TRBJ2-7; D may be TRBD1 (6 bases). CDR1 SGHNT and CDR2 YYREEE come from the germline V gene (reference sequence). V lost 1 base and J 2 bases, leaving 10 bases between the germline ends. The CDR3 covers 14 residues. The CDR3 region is CASSLPGAAYEQYF. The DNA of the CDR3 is TGTGCCAGCAGCTTGCCAGGGGCGGCCTACGAGCAGTACTTC.

CDR3 region: CASSPWRLNEKLFF. The DNA of the CDR3 is TGCGCCAGCAGCCCTTGGAGACTAAACGAAAAACTGTTTTTT. The chain links TRBV5-1 to TRBJ1-4; D unresolved. Trimming pared 4 bases from V and 8 bases from J, leaving 15 bases between. CDR3 length: 14 amino acids. Germline CDR1 and CDR2: SGHRS and YFSETQ.

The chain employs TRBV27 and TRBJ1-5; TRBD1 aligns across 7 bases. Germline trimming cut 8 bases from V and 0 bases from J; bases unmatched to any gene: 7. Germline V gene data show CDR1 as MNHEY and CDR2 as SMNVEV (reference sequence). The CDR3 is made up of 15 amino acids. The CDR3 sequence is CASVGTAYSNQPQHF. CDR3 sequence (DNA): TGTGCCAGCGTTGGGACAGCTTATAGCAATCAGCCCCAGCATTTT.

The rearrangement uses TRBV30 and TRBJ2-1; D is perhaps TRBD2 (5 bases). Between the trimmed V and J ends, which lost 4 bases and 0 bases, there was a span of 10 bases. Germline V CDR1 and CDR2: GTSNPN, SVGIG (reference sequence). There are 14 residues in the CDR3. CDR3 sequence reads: CAWTEASSYNEQFF. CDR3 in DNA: TGTGCCTGGACGGAGGCCAGCTCCTACAATGAGCAGTTCTTC.

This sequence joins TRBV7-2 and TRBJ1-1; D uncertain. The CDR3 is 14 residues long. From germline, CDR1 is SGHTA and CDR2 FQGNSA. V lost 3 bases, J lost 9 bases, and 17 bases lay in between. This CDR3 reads CASSFIAHREKAFF. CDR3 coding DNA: TGTGCCAGCAGCTTCATTGCCCACCGAGAAAAAGCTTTCTTT.

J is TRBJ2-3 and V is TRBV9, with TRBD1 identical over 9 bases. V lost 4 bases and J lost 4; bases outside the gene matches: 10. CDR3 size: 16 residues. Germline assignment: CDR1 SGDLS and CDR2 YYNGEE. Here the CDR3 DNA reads TGTGCCAGCAGCCAACTAGGGACAGGGATCGCAGATACGCAGTATTTT. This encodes CASSQLGTGIADTQYF.